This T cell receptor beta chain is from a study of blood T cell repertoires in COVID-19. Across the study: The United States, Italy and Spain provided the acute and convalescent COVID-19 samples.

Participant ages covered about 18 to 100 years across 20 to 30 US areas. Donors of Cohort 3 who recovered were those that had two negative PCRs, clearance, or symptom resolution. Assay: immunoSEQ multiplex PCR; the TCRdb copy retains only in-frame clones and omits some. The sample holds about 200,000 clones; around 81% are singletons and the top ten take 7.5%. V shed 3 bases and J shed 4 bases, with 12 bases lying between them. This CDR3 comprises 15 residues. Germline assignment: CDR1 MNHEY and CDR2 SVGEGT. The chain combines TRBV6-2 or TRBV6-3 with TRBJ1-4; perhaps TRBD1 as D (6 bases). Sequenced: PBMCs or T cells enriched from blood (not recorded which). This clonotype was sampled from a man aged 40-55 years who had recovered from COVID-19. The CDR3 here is CASSYHRQVNEKLFF. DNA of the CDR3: TGTGCCAGCAGTTATCATCGACAGGTTAATGAAAAACTGTTTTTT.